The present T cell receptor beta chain was sequenced within a study of blood T cells in healthy people across ages. Study-wide findings and caveats: Age brought a roughly linear fall in TCR beta diversity measured per million T cells.

This clonotype showed up just a few times. Its antigen remains unidentified. Per germline, CDR1 SGHRS and CDR2 YFSETQ. V was cut by 7 bases and J by 5 bases, with 18 bases left in between. The CDR3 sequence is 14 residues long. Drawn from each donor were 8.5 to 10 milliliters of peripheral blood. Alongside a J-beta primer mix, a sample-barcoded 5' primer served in a second PCR lasting roughly 7 to 11 cycles. A template-switch adaptor containing 12 random nucleotides labeled each cDNA molecule. From the 5' RACE reads, TCRdb called clonotypes with MiXCR, one entry per CDR3 protein. Counted here are under 700,000 distinct CDR3 sequences, approximately 25% occurring once; the ten biggest clones make up 8.7%. This sample also belongs to another study, concerning T cells of mothers and their children. As reported in that work: Mothers yielded over 9.5 million CDR3 reads, children about 2.8 million each.

Sequences were obtained from blood. The sequence derives from a boy between 5 and 17 years old in good health. The V call is TRBV5-1, the J call TRBJ2-5, with D possibly being TRBD2 (6 bases). The CDR3 region has the DNA TGCGCCAGCTTCGGGCCCTCTCGGGGGGAGACCCAGTACTTC. Protein sequence: CASFGPSRGETQYF.